Presented here are 21 T cell receptor beta chains from one specimen sequenced in a study of cytomegalovirus exposure and HLA in healthy donors. The PCR made use of 60 Vbeta and 13 Jbeta primers. Sequenced by immunoSEQ multiplex PCR; TCRdb stores in-frame clones only, minus some. This sample has about 35,000 clones; more than 80% occur once, and the top ten carry about 6.3%. Sequencing used PBMCs. All receptors derive from a male donor in good health and CMV-seronegative.

The genes are TRBV7-9 and TRBJ1-5, with D perhaps TRBD1 (6 bases). With 5 bases removed from V and 0 bases from J, the gap between germline ends came to 8 bases. CDR1 SEHNR and CDR2 FQNEAQ come from the germline V gene (reference sequence). The CDR3 runs 14 residues. DNA of the CDR3: TGTGCCAGCAGCACAGGGTCTAGCAATCAGCCCCAGCATTTT. It translates to CASSTGSSNQPQHF.

The J gene is TRBJ1-5, the V gene TRBV6-1, with a weak D call TRBD1 (6 bases). Germline V lookup: CDR1 MNHNS, CDR2 SASEGT. The CDR3 totals 15 residues. V was shortened by 6 bases and J by 1 base, with 13 bases between the two germline ends. CDR3 in DNA: TGTGCCAGCAGGAGGGTTACAGGGAGCAATCAGCCCCAGCATTTT. This translates into CASRRVTGSNQPQHF.

The chain combines TRBV5-4 with TRBJ2-1; D gene unclear. Germline V gene sequence: CDR1 SGHNT, CDR2 YYREEE (reference sequence). V gave up 0 bases and J gave up 3 bases, with 4 bases separating them. The CDR3 loop spans 13 amino acids. The CDR3 reads CASSLDYYNEQFF. The CDR3 DNA follows: TGTGCCAGCAGCTTGGACTACTACAATGAGCAGTTCTTC.

The gene calls are TRBV7-8 and TRBJ2-1; 7 bases are a match to TRBD1. Trimming removed 5 bases from V and 8 bases from J; junction bases left unmatched: 6. Germline CDR1 reads SGHVS; CDR2 reads FQNEAQ. The CDR3 is 13 amino acids. The CDR3 protein is CASSPRGRYEQFF. The CDR3 coding sequence is TGTGCCAGCAGCCCCAGGGGGAGATATGAGCAGTTCTTC.

J is TRBJ1-6 and V is TRBV15; maybe TRBD1 (5 bases). Trimming stripped 4 bases from V and 7 bases from J, with 17 bases between. The CDR3 extends over 16 amino acids. CDR1 LNHNV and CDR2 YYDKDF come from the germline V gene (reference sequence). The CDR3 nucleotides are TGTGCCACCAGCACCGACTCGGCAGGGTGGAATTCACCCCTCCACTTT. The encoded protein is CATSTDSAGWNSPLHF.

The rearrangement links TRBV7-6 to TRBJ1-6; 7 nucleotides agree with TRBD1. The ends lost 1 base at V and 0 bases at J; junction bases unmatched: 0. Germline lookup yields CDR1 SGHVS and CDR2 FNYEAQ. The CDR3 is 16 residues long. The CDR3 reads CASSLGDSSYNSPLHF. DNA of the CDR3: TGTGCCAGCAGCTTAGGGGACAGCTCCTATAATTCACCCCTCCACTTT.

The rearrangement joins TRBV28 to TRBJ2-1; 8 bases are a match to TRBD2. The CDR3 loop spans 12 amino acids. J was trimmed by 9 bases and V by 6 bases; bases with no gene match: 4. Per germline, CDR1 MDHEN and CDR2 SYDVKM. In nucleotides, the CDR3 is TGTGCCAGCAGGTCTAGCGGGCGTGAGCAGTTCTTC. As protein: CASRSSGREQFF.

Only a few counts were recorded for this clone. The chain is built from TRBV2 and TRBJ1-6; D is perhaps TRBD1 (5 bases). Germline loops: CDR1 SNHLY, CDR2 FYNNEI. The length of the CDR3 is 16 residues. V was cut by 5 bases and J by 7 bases, with 18 bases left in between. CDR3 loop: CASSQIGQGINSPLHF. The CDR3, as DNA: TGTGCCAGCAGTCAAATCGGGCAGGGAATAAATTCACCCCTCCACTTT.

This clone was seen once. The V gene is TRBV5-1, the J gene TRBJ1-6; 10 bases fit TRBD1. The V segment lost 2 bases and the J segment 14 bases; nucleotides outside the gene matches: 13. CDR1 and CDR2 (germline): SGHRS, YFSETQ. The CDR3 totals 16 residues. The CDR3 spells CASSFAGGTGVMALHF. DNA for the CDR3: TGCGCCAGCAGCTTTGCGGGGGGGACAGGGGTGATGGCCCTCCACTTT.

V usage is TRBV29-1 and J usage is TRBJ2-7; tentative D call: TRBD1 (5 bases). V lost 4 bases and J lost 6, with 13 bases in between. The germline CDR1 and CDR2 sequences are SQVTM and ANQGSEA. The CDR3 runs 12 residues. CDR3: CSVVGEVGEQYF. The CDR3 DNA follows: TGCAGCGTTGTAGGGGAAGTAGGCGAGCAGTACTTC.

The V call is TRBV5-4, the J call TRBJ1-2; maybe TRBD1 (6 bases). V lost 4 bases and J lost 4, with 20 bases in between. This CDR3 contains 16 residues. Germline V gives CDR1 SGHNT, CDR2 YYREEE (reference sequence). As DNA, the CDR3 is TGTGCCAGCAGCCCGCCGAGGGGGGGCATCGGCTATGGCTACACCTTC. It specifies CASSPPRGGIGYGYTF.

This clone showed up just once. The V gene is TRBV30, the J gene TRBJ1-2, with a tentative D call TRBD1 (5 bases). V dropped 1 base and J dropped 4 bases, with 16 bases sitting between them. Looked up from germline, CDR1 is GTSNPN and CDR2 is SVGIG (reference sequence). The CDR3 consists of 15 residues. CDR3 protein: CAWSEPQDGSYGYTF. For the CDR3, the DNA is TGTGCCTGGAGTGAACCACAGGACGGCAGCTATGGCTACACCTTC.

The chain uses TRBV19 and TRBJ1-3; D is uncertain. Trimming removed 5 bases from V and 4 bases from J, with 15 bases in between. This CDR3 has 15 residues. Germline CDR1 LNHDA, CDR2 SQIVND (reference sequence). The CDR3 DNA reads as TGTGCCAGTAGTTCTTACTTGTTAGCCGGAAACACCATATATTTT. It specifies CASSSYLLAGNTIYF.

The genes are TRBV5-1 and TRBJ2-1, with D uncertain. The germline V and J ends were trimmed by 4 bases and 4 bases, with 18 bases remaining between them. CDR1 and CDR2 from the germline V gene are SGHRS and YFSETQ. The CDR3 loop spans 16 amino acids. Here the CDR3 reads CASSPTPTQDYNEQFF. The CDR3, as DNA: TGCGCCAGCAGCCCGACACCGACACAAGATTACAATGAGCAGTTCTTC.

V gene TRBV11-3 combines with J gene TRBJ1-1, with 7 bases lining up with TRBD1. Germline V lookup: CDR1 SGHNT, CDR2 YENEEA. The CDR3 loop spans 13 amino acids. V shed 5 bases and J 4 bases; nucleotides not matched to a gene: 4. The CDR3 nucleotides are TGTGCCAGCAGCGCCCGGGACAGCACTGAAGCTTTCTTT. This translates into CASSARDSTEAFF.

The chain combines TRBV19 with TRBJ2-7; D perhaps matches TRBD1 (6 bases). Trimming took 5 bases from V and 2 from J, leaving 10 bases between them. The CDR3 contains 13 residues. The V gene's germline CDR1 is LNHDA and CDR2 SQIVND (reference sequence). CDR3 residues: CASSPDRPYEQYF. In DNA form, the CDR3 reads TGTGCCAGTAGTCCGGACAGACCCTACGAGCAGTACTTC.

The chain carries TRBV15 and TRBJ2-3, with 8 bases identical to TRBD2. The CDR3 has 16 amino acids. J was trimmed by 5 bases and V by 1 base; bases with no gene match: 8. Germline V gives CDR1 LNHNV, CDR2 YYDKDF (reference sequence). For the CDR3, the DNA is TGTGCCACCAGCAGAGGGTCGCGGGGGGAGTTAGATACGCAGTATTTT. This gives the protein CATSRGSRGELDTQYF.

The chain couples TRBV13 to TRBJ2-7; tentative D call: TRBD2 (6 bases). CDR3 size: 15 residues. Germline V lookup: CDR1 PRHDT, CDR2 FYEKMQ (reference sequence). Trimming removed 5 bases from V and 3 bases from J, with 17 bases in between. The CDR3 sequence: CASSANGKGGYEQYF. The CDR3 DNA follows: TGTGCCAGCAGCGCCAATGGGAAGGGAGGCTACGAGCAGTACTTC.

The J gene is TRBJ1-2, the V gene TRBV28, with D possibly matching TRBD1 (5 bases). CDR1 is MDHEN, CDR2 SYDVKM, per germline. The CDR3 runs 15 residues. The germline V and J ends were trimmed by 3 bases and 4 bases, with 15 bases remaining between them. The CDR3 DNA reads as TGTGCCAGCAGTTTGCCATCGGGGGTTATCTATGGCTACACCTTC. It encodes CASSLPSGVIYGYTF.

V is TRBV13 and J is TRBJ1-2; 9 bases map to TRBD1. Trimming removed 5 bases from V and 7 bases from J; junction bases left unmatched: 8. Germline assignment: CDR1 PRHDT and CDR2 FYEKMQ (reference sequence). The CDR3 extends over 14 amino acids. CDR3 sequence (DNA): TGTGCCAGCAGCCCCGACAGGGGGTTTTCTGGCTACACCTTC. Residues: CASSPDRGFSGYTF.

The chain is built from TRBV7-2 and TRBJ2-1; 12 bases fit TRBD2. The CDR3 runs to 18 residues. In germline, CDR1 is SGHTA, CDR2 FQGNSA. With V trimmed by 5 bases and J by 3 bases, 11 bases remained unmatched. CDR3 sequence (DNA): TGTGCCAGCAGCCCCTTCTACAGGACTAGCGGGGACTACAATGAGCAGTTCTTC. Its protein is CASSPFYRTSGDYNEQFF.